A single sample gave rise to the 8 T cell receptor beta chains below, sequenced in a study of blood T cell repertoires in COVID-19. Sequencing was performed with immunoSEQ multiplex PCR; in TCRdb, only in-frame clones are kept and a portion is missing. The data show 150,000 or so clones, roughly 78% seen once. Sequences were obtained from peripheral blood. Receptors originate from a human donor with acute or convalescent COVID-19. The donor label of this sample is uncertain.

The chain recombines TRBV5-1 with TRBJ2-4, with D perhaps matching TRBD2 (6 bases). Germline V gene sequence: CDR1 SGHRS, CDR2 YFSETQ. V dropped 4 bases and J dropped 10 bases, with 15 bases sitting between them. This CDR3 region has 13 residues. The CDR3 DNA reads TGCGCCAGCAGCACAGTTCGGAGGGAGATTCAGTACTTC. This gives the protein CASSTVRREIQYF.

J is TRBJ2-7 and V is TRBV18; D is perhaps TRBD1 (5 bases). Germline V gives CDR1 KGHSH, CDR2 LQKENI. The CDR3 length is 13 residues. Trimming left V 4 bases short and J 3 bases short, with 10 bases between. CDR3 region: CASSRETDYEQYF. In DNA, the CDR3 is TGTGCCAGCTCACGCGAGACAGACTACGAGCAGTACTTC.

V and J are TRBV29-1 and TRBJ1-2; possible D gene TRBD1, 5 bases. V was pared by 6 bases and J by 4 bases, with 12 bases between. The germline CDR1 and CDR2 sequences are SQVTM and ANQGSEA. CDR3 length: 12 amino acids. CDR3: CSVPHRLYGYTF. CDR3 DNA: TGCAGCGTCCCCCACAGGCTCTATGGCTACACCTTC. Full variable domain (outside the CDR3, taken from reference TRBV29-1 and TRBJ1-2): SAVISQKPSRDICQRGTSLTIQCQVDSQVTMMFWYRQQPGQSLTLIATANQGSEATYESGFVIDKFPISRPNLTFSTLTVSNMSPEDSSIYLCSVPHRLYGYTFGSGTRLTVV.

The chain recombines TRBV6-4 with TRBJ1-4; D is uncertain. V lost 10 bases and J lost 8, with 17 bases in between. CDR3 length: 13 residues. Germline CDR1 MRHNA, CDR2 SNTAGT. The CDR3 sequence: CATSRAGGEKLFF. The CDR3 DNA reads TGTGCCACCTCCCGGGCCGGAGGGGAAAAACTGTTTTTT.

The chain uses TRBV21-1 and TRBJ2-7; TRBD1, the table's D call, was not compared with the DNA. TRBV21-1 is tagged as a pseudogene. The CDR3 is 15 residues long. CDR3 nucleotide sequence: TGTGCCAGCAGCAAGATGGGGGACAGGGTCCACGAGCAGTACTTC. Translating it yields CASSKMGDRVHEQYF.

The chain employs TRBV11-3 and TRBJ2-3; D is perhaps TRBD2 (6 bases). Germline CDR1 and CDR2: SGHNT and YENEEA. Trimming stripped 1 base from V and 4 bases from J, with 12 bases between. The CDR3 has 15 amino acids. CDR3 DNA: TGTGCCAGCAGCTTAGTTGGCGGGAACGCAGATACGCAGTATTTT. It specifies CASSLVGGNADTQYF.

This clone came up once. The chain uses TRBV6-6 and TRBJ1-2, with TRBD1 matching 8 bases. The junction had 4 bases not matched to a gene; V was cut back by 5 bases and J by 2 bases. Germline V lookup: CDR1 MNHNY, CDR2 SVGAGI (reference sequence). This CDR3 contains 14 residues. Here the CDR3 DNA reads TGTGCCAGCAGTAAGACAGGGGCCAACTATGGCTACACCTTC. Translating gives CASSKTGANYGYTF.

This rearrangement joins TRBV9 to TRBJ2-3; TRBD1 is a possible D gene (6 bases). Trimming cost V 3 bases and J 6 bases, with 11 bases left between them. Germline lookup yields CDR1 SGDLS and CDR2 YYNGEE. The CDR3 is made up of 13 amino acids. CDR3 DNA: TGTGCCAGCAGCGCAGGGGTAAGGGATACGCAGTATTTT. This translates into CASSAGVRDTQYF. The full variable domain, rest sourced from reference TRBV9 and TRBJ2-3, is DSGVTQTPKHLITATGQRVTLRCSPRSGDLSVYWYQQSLDQGLQFLIQYYNGEERAKGNILERFSAQQFPDLHSELNLSSLELGDSALYFCASSAGVRDTQYFGPGTRLTVL.